Shown below are 13 T cell receptor beta chains from a single sample sequenced in a study of cytomegalovirus exposure and HLA in healthy donors. Produced via immunoSEQ multiplex PCR; TCRdb's table is partial and in-frame only. The table lists 60,000 to 90,000 clones, 94% of them singletons. Input material: PBMCs. These receptors originate from a woman under 30 in good health and CMV-seronegative.

This clone has a single count. The genes are TRBV10-3 and TRBJ1-1; D gene uncertain. The CDR3 is made up of 14 amino acids. Germline CDR1 ENHRY, CDR2 SYGVKD. V was cut by 4 bases and J by 5 bases, with 14 bases left in between. For the CDR3, the DNA is TGTGCCATCAGTGTCACGCGGGTTGGGACTGAAGCTTTCTTT. Protein: CAISVTRVGTEAFF.

The chain uses TRBV2 and TRBJ1-3, with D hard to call. The CDR3 spans 13 residues. The V end was cut by 7 bases, the J end by 4 bases, with 11 bases between. CDR1 and CDR2 from the germline V gene are SNHLY and FYNNEI. The CDR3 coding sequence is TGTGCCAGCATACGTGACGGGGGAAACACCATATATTTT. Amino acids: CASIRDGGNTIYF.

The sample holds a few counts of this clone. The CDR3: CASGRELGYTF. DNA for the CDR3: TGTGCCAGTGGCCGGGAACTCGGCTACACCTTC. The chain carries TRBV19 and TRBJ1-2; no reliable D call. The V gene's germline CDR1 is LNHDA and CDR2 SQIVND (reference sequence). This CDR3 has 11 amino acids. Trimming removed 8 bases from V and 8 bases from J, with 12 bases in between.

The chain couples TRBV6-5 to TRBJ1-6; D gene unclear. The CDR3 spans 13 residues. Germline V gives CDR1 MNHEY, CDR2 SVGAGI. V lost 8 bases and J 1 base, leaving 6 bases between the germline ends. CDR3 in amino acids: CASSGSYNSPLHF. As DNA, the CDR3 is TGTGCCAGCTCGGGGTCCTATAATTCACCCCTCCACTTT.

The chain uses TRBV18 and TRBJ1-2, with TRBD1 matching over 9 bases. The CDR3 spans 15 residues. The J segment lost 5 bases and the V segment lost 3 bases, leaving 7 bases of the junction unmatched. The V gene's germline CDR1 is KGHSH and CDR2 LQKENI. This CDR3 reads CASSPSRQGDYGYTF. The DNA of the CDR3 is TGTGCCAGCTCACCTTCGAGACAGGGGGATTATGGCTACACCTTC.

The J gene is TRBJ2-5, the V gene TRBV7-2; TRBD1 agrees at 9 bases. V shed 3 bases, J shed 0 bases, and the junction held 5 bases outside the gene matches. Germline CDR1 SGHTA, CDR2 FQGNSA. This CDR3 is 16 amino acids long. The CDR3 DNA sequence: TGTGCCAGCAGCTTGACAGGGGGTGCCTACCAAGAGACCCAGTACTTC. Amino acid sequence: CASSLTGGAYQETQYF. The variable domain in full, completed from reference TRBV7-2 and TRBJ2-5, reads GAGVSQSPSNKVTEKGKDVELRCDPISGHTALYWYRQSLGQGLEFLIYFQGNSAPDKSGLPSDRFSAERTGGSVSTLTIQRTQQEDSAVYLCASSLTGGAYQETQYFGPGTRLLVL.

This clone was seen more than once but under ten times. Compared with germline, one end of the junction differs, possibly owing to a read error. The V and J genes are TRBV7-7 and TRBJ2-5, with D possibly matching TRBD2 (7 bases). This CDR3 contains 15 residues. CDR1 SSHAT and CDR2 FNYEAQ come from the germline V gene (reference sequence). The CDR3 DNA follows: TGTGCTAGCAGCGATCGGGGGGCCTGGGGAGAGACCCAGTACTTC. Translation gives CASSDRGAWGETQYF. Supplemented by reference TRBV7-7 and TRBJ2-5, the full variable domain reads GAGVSQSPRYKVTKRGQDVTLRCDPISSHATLYWYQQALGQGPEFLTYFNYEAQPDKSGLPSDRFSAERPEGSISTLTIQRTEQRDSAMYRCASSDRGAWGETQYFGPGTRLLVL.

The J gene is TRBJ1-2, the V gene TRBV19, with no clear D. V lost 5 bases and J 9 bases, leaving 10 bases between the germline ends. Germline CDR1 reads LNHDA; CDR2 reads SQIVND (reference sequence). The CDR3 is made up of 11 amino acids. CDR3 nucleotides: TGTGCCAGTAGTGGGAGATATAGCTACACCTTC. Amino acid sequence: CASSGRYSYTF.

This clone was seen a single time. This rearrangement joins TRBV5-6 to TRBJ2-4; a weak D match, TRBD1 (5 bases). The CDR3 has 15 residues. Looked up from germline, CDR1 is SGHDT and CDR2 is YYEEEE. With 0 bases removed from V and 1 base from J, the gap between germline ends came to 8 bases. In DNA form, the CDR3 reads TGTGCCAGCAGCTTGGGACAGATCGCCAAAAACATTCAGTACTTC. Amino acids: CASSLGQIAKNIQYF.

The chain's CDR3 is CASSRTGAEQYF. CDR3 DNA: TGTGCCAGCAGCCGAACAGGGGCCGAGCAGTACTTC. The chain is built from TRBV2 and TRBJ2-7; TRBD1 matches at 7 bases. CDR3 length equals 12 residues. Trimming took 6 bases from V and 6 from J; bases not matched to a gene: 5. In germline, CDR1 is SNHLY, CDR2 FYNNEI.

The chain links TRBV5-1 to TRBJ2-3; maybe TRBD2 (6 bases). The V gene lost 4 bases and the J gene lost 0 bases, with 9 bases spanning the gap. Looked up from germline, CDR1 is SGHRS and CDR2 is YFSETQ. The CDR3 runs to 14 residues. CDR3 DNA sequence: TGCGCCAGCAGCGGGAGGACCAGCACAGATACGCAGTATTTT. This sequence encodes CASSGRTSTDTQYF.

This clone was picked up one time. The V call is TRBV2, the J call TRBJ2-1, with 10 bases aligning to TRBD2. CDR3 size: 16 residues. The V and J ends lost 5 bases and 5 bases, in that order; junction bases with no gene match: 9. CDR1 and CDR2 from the germline V gene are SNHLY and FYNNEI. The CDR3 coding sequence is TGTGCCAGCAGTAGGACTAGCGGTTCCTCAAACAATGAGCAGTTCTTC. Protein sequence: CASSRTSGSSNNEQFF.

The chain recombines TRBV11-2 with TRBJ2-2, with 7 bases aligning to TRBD1. The germline V gene has CDR1 SGHAT and CDR2 FQNNGV. CDR3 size: 17 residues. Trimming at V came to 5 bases and at J to 1 base, leaving 10 bases not matched to a gene. In DNA form, the CDR3 reads TGTGCCAGCAGCCGAGAACAGGGGAGTTTGAACACCGGGGAGCTGTTTTTT. Translating gives CASSREQGSLNTGELFF.